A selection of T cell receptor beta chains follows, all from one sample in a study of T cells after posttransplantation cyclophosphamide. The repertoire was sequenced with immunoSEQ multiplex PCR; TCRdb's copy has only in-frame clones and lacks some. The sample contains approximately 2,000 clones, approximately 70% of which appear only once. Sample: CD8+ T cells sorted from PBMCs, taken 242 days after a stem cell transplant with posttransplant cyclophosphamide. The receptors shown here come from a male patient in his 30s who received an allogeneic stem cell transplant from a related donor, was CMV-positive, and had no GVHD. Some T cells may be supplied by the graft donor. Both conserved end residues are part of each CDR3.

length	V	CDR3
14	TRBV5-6	CASSLGQGAGEQFF
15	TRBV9	CASSPGKGSGNTIYF
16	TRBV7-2	CASSPGTSGGSYEQYF
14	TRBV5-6	CASSPTGGAYEQYF
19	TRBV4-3	CASSQEAISGSPQGNEQFF
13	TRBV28	CASRRTGLYEQYF
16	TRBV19	CASSIDRSGFIVEAFF
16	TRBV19	CASSILGQDPGTEAFF
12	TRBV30	CAWSTGTDEQFF
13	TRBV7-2	CASSLQREYQQYF
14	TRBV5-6	CASSFPTGGPEAFF
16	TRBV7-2	CASSFLSGRLTDTQYF
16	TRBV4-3	CASSQYSGISYNEQFF
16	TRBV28	CASSLLGAGGLYEQYF
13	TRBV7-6	CASSSKGYTEAFF
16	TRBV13	CASSHLVGASLTEAFF
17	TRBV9	CASSVDWGGGPYNEQFF